Following are 8 T cell receptor beta chains from one sample sequenced in a study of response to subunit inactivated influenza vaccine. TCRdb itself ran the RT-PCR reads through MiXCR, one entry per CDR3 protein. The sample yields about 500,000 distinct CDR3 sequences, about 17% seen once. Sample: CD4+ T cells sorted from PBMCs, taken less than 30 months after vaccination. The origin of the receptors is a man aged 50 to 75 who received an inactivated influenza vaccine.

This clonotype has just one count. The chain employs TRBV15 and TRBJ2-4; 9 bases agree with TRBD1. CDR3 length: 13 amino acids. V lost 0 bases, J lost 10 bases, and 1 base stayed unmatched. Germline CDR1 LNHNV, CDR2 YYDKDF (reference sequence). The CDR3 loop is CATSREDRGIQYF. The CDR3 DNA reads as TGTGCCACCAGCAGAGAGGACAGGGGAATTCAGTACTTC.

The chain joins TRBV20-1 to TRBJ2-1, with TRBD2 matching over 10 bases. V was clipped by 3 bases and J by 3 bases; unmatched bases: 5. Per the germline V gene, CDR1 is DFQATT and CDR2 is SNEGSKA (reference sequence). The CDR3 spans 15 residues. CDR3 coding DNA: TGCAGTGCTAGCGCGAGCGGGGGGGTCTACAATGAGCAGTTCTTC. It translates to CSASASGGVYNEQFF.

The chain has TRBV28 and TRBJ2-1; TRBD2 matches at 11 bases. V lost 5 bases to trimming and J lost 5 bases; unmatched junction nucleotides: 8. Germline CDR1 is MDHEN and CDR2 is SYDVKM. The CDR3 is made up of 16 amino acids. The CDR3 region has the DNA TGTGCCAGCAGTCCGACGACTAGCGGGGACGACAATGAGCAGTTCTTC. Amino acids: CASSPTTSGDDNEQFF.

This clonotype came up a few times. This sequence joins TRBV20-1 and TRBJ2-7; D may match TRBD1 or TRBD2 (5 bases each). The V gene's germline CDR1 is DFQATT and CDR2 SNEGSKA (reference sequence). V gave up 7 bases and J gave up 2 bases, with 12 bases separating them. The CDR3 totals 12 residues. The CDR3 nucleotides read TGCAGTGTTCCCCGGGACCCCTACGAGCAGTACTTC. Residues: CSVPRDPYEQYF.

The chain recombines TRBV10-3 with TRBJ2-1, with TRBD2 matching over 9 bases. The V segment lost 0 bases and the J segment 6 bases; nucleotides outside the gene matches: 3. The CDR3 covers 15 residues. CDR1 is ENHRY and CDR2 is SYGVKD in the germline V gene. CDR3 residues: CAISESLAGINEQFF. As DNA, the CDR3 is TGTGCCATCAGTGAGTCCCTAGCGGGGATCAATGAGCAGTTCTTC.

V is TRBV20-1 and J is TRBJ2-7, with D perhaps TRBD1 (7 bases). From germline, CDR1 is DFQATT and CDR2 SNEGSKA (reference sequence). V was trimmed by 7 bases and J by 1 base, leaving 17 bases between them. This CDR3 spans 14 amino acids. This chain's CDR3 is CSVRRGTASYEQYF. Here the CDR3 DNA reads TGCAGTGTTAGGAGGGGGACAGCATCCTACGAGCAGTACTTC.

This clonotype was observed a few times. This chain links TRBV2 with TRBJ1-3; no clear D. V dropped 4 bases and J dropped 0 bases, with 13 bases sitting between them. Germline CDR1 SNHLY, CDR2 FYNNEI. This CDR3 region has 16 residues. CDR3 region: CASSVNSQISGNTIYF. CDR3 coding DNA: TGTGCCAGCAGTGTAAACAGTCAAATCTCTGGAAACACCATATATTTT.

The V gene is TRBV3-1, the J gene TRBJ1-1, with 9 positions matching TRBD1. CDR3 length: 12 residues. Unmatched junction bases numbered 6, after V lost 4 bases and J lost 12 bases. Germline CDR1 reads LGHDT; CDR2 reads YNNKEL (reference sequence). CDR3 sequence: CASSPGTGKTFF. In DNA form, the CDR3 reads TGTGCCAGCAGCCCGGGGACAGGGAAAACTTTCTTT.